This record covers a single TCR beta chain. Its antigen remains unidentified. No base quality values were provided; no much bigger clone lies one nucleotide off. The sample's treatment or condition label is to be understood as: allogeneic hematopoietic cell transplantation with graft depleted of TCRalphabeta T cells and CD19 B cells. The transplant recipients were children given TCRalphabeta/CD19-depleted allogeneic hematopoietic cell grafts. The CDR3 goes from the cysteine to the phenylalanine over 15 residues. Left in the record is the CDR3 DNA by itself, 45 bases read in frame from the first base. CDR1 and CDR2 are read off the germline V gene as LGHNA and YNFKEQ. The V and J ends are trimmed by 0 bases and 4 bases, leaving 9 bases between them. This sample was included in a study of T-cell reconstitution after alpha-beta-depleted transplantation in children listed by TCRdb under 2016. For the wider study: T-cell immune reconstitution after TCRalphabeta/CD19-depleted allogeneic hematopoietic cell transplantation in children was quantitatively tracked in the study by means of TCR repertoire profiling. The research as a whole found: Over the following months the frequencies of hyperexpanded clones went down, and after one year T-cell counts and TCRbeta diversity were mostly credited to newly produced T cells. The apparently early alphabetaT-cell count recovery about two months after transplant was reportedly dependent on only several hundred rapidly expanded clones derived from non-depleted graft cells. In some patients, the high TCRbeta diversity seen at day 60 was put down to recipient T cells and intrathymic progenitors that had survived conditioning.

Receptors were amplified or captured by PCR. TCRdb records Illumina HiSeq 2500 as the sequencer. TCR library preparation used molecular barcoding, with unique molecular identifiers applied to normalize quantification of the TCRbeta repertoire. The raw public reads went through TCRdb reprocessing: fastp at Q25, MiXCR clone calling, in-frame beta chains kept. Rows are unified per CDR3 protein, each entry keeping the most common DNA and genes. The sample table records over 100,000 distinct CDR3 sequences; around a tenth of these occur just once. The top ten clonotypes cover roughly a third of the sample.

The sequence links TRBV4-2 to TRBJ2-2, with the D gene not confidently named. This clonotype was obtained from a boy between 2 and 10 years old with acute lymphoblastic leukemia, due to receive a stem cell transplant. The input for sequencing was PBMCs, taken before TCRalphabeta/CD19-depleted stem cell transplant. DNA sequence: TGTGCCAGCAGCCAAGAACAGCTATCCACCGGGGAGCTGTTTTTT. This yields the protein CASSQEQLSTGELFF.